This paragraph covers one T cell receptor beta chain sequence. What it recognizes is unknown. The CDR3 sequence is 14 residues long. Germline V gene lookup returns CDR1 MNHEY and CDR2 SMNVEV (reference sequence). Trimming took 7 bases from V and 5 from J, leaving 17 bases between them. Produced via immunoSEQ multiplex PCR; TCRdb's table is partial and in-frame only. The sample has about 120,000 clones; around 92% are singletons. This sample stems from a study of T cell responses to AZD1222 COVID-19 vaccine. Study outcomes and limitations: There were vaccine-associated CD4 TCRs across spike, dominant at 160-218 and 743-854.

The sequence came from an adult who received the AZD1222 COVID-19 vaccine. The starting material was peripheral blood, obtained 28 days after the second AZD1222 dose. This chain links TRBV27 with TRBJ1-1; tentative D call: TRBD1 (6 bases). The CDR3 DNA is TGTGCCAGCAACATAGGGGGGCGCGGTACTGAAGCTTTCTTT. This codes for CASNIGGRGTEAFF.